The present T cell receptor beta chain was sequenced within a study of immune evolution from preneoplasia to lung adenocarcinoma. On the study more broadly: HLA loss of heterozygosity: less than 9% AIS, roughly 15% MIA, about 30% ADC, none AAH.

Trimming took 5 bases from V and 6 from J; bases not matched to a gene: 10. The CDR3 contains 15 residues. The germline V gene has CDR1 MNHEY and CDR2 SVGAGI. The protocol was immunoSEQ multiplex PCR, while the TCRdb copy is restricted to in-frame clones and leaves out a portion. The sample lists about 6,400 clones; 79% were seen once. This chain uses TRBV6-5 with TRBJ2-1; 7 nucleotides align to TRBD2. Sequencing input: FFPE minimally invasive lung adenocarcinoma tissue. The source is a person aged 50-69 years with lung adenocarcinoma. The CDR3 DNA is TGTGCCAGCAGTCGTGCCGGGACTATAGGCAATGAGCAGTTCTTC. This gives the protein CASSRAGTIGNEQFF.